The entry below describes one TCR beta chain. This clonotype was found a few times. No antigen is known for it. No much larger clonotype is one base removed from it; base qualities were not supplied. These data come from a study of early T cells in non-severe SARS-CoV-2 infection (dated by TCRdb to about 2021). Some background on the complete study: Because TCR sequencing was done on bulk RNA from unsorted whole blood, the alpha and beta chains could not be paired. What the study reported, not specific to this receptor: VDJdb matching was skewed toward anti-spike CD8 responses and likely underestimated virus-specific expansions, missing private and CD4 specificities.

Set within a cohort of healthcare workers in London, UK, this nested case-control study involved weekly PCR testing of nasopharyngeal swabs along with blood sampling. Healthcare workers were recruited during the week of the UK lockdown, between 23 and 31 March 2020, and followed weekly for up to about 15 weeks. The method was 5' RACE. Sequencing used a NextSeq 500. In the TCR library protocol, unique molecular identifiers were attached to individual cDNA molecules to correct for PCR bias and sequencing error. TCR alpha and beta chains were both sequenced, and the abundances of alpha and beta sequences in each sample were closely correlated with each other. In the original analysis: V gene, J gene and CDR3 annotation of TCR sequences was performed with Decombinator V4. TCRs were defined as expanded if a significant change between any two time points was detected under a Poisson model with p below 0.0001. TCR abundances were normalised to the total number of TCRs sequenced per sample and expressed as counts per million. TRAV1-2 paired with TRAJ12, TRAJ20 or TRAJ33 defined MAIT TCRs, while TRAV10 paired with TRAJ18 defined iNKT TCRs. VDJdb, accessed 1 November 2021, was searched for CMV, EBV and SARS-CoV-2 annotated TCRs, with TCRs annotated for multiple antigens excluded. TCRdb trimmed the raw reads at Q25, called clones with MiXCR and kept productive beta chains. All rows with the same CDR3 protein become a single entry with the most common DNA and genes. None of the V and J calls come from the authors' own analysis; TCRdb made them. This sample lists about 76,000 distinct CDR3 sequences; roughly 15% were detected once. The biggest ten clones account for less than 15% of the sample.

The germline V gene yields SGHDT for CDR1 and YYEEEE for CDR2. V lost 6 bases and J lost 0 bases; the stretch between them is 15 bases long. The cysteine opens and the phenylalanine closes a CDR3 of 15 amino acids. Only the CDR3 DNA is retained, 45 bases long and in frame from the first base. The sample consisted of whole blood. In this chain, TRBV5-6 is recombined with TRBJ1-1, with an unclear D gene assignment. This receptor was taken from an adult who was a healthcare worker with PCR-confirmed SARS-CoV-2 infection or an uninfected control (not recorded which). CDR3 reads: CASTFGVDLNTEAFF. At the DNA level, the sequence is TGTGCCAGCACTTTCGGAGTGGATCTGAACACTGAAGCTTTCTTT.